The clone carrying this T cell receptor (beta chain) was recorded a few times. Its antigen is currently unknown. The sample comes from a study of chemoradiotherapy in HPV16-positive cancers. Study information: Candidate HPV-specific T-cell clones and common TCR motifs came from functional assays in a couple of HPV16-positive patients. Study-level results: For HPV16-positive patients, expanding HPV-responsive T cells associated with longer recurrence-free survival. Candidate HPV-specific clones and E7-related TCR motifs grew in tumor during treatment. HPV-specific T cells were functionally defined from only a couple of HPV16-positive patients.

The CDR3 covers 12 residues. V was pared by 7 bases and J by 8 bases, with 11 bases between. Germline V gene sequence: CDR1 MNHNS, CDR2 SASEGT. Assay used: immunoSEQ multiplex PCR; TCRdb lists only in-frame clones, some missing. The table shows about 35,000 clones, with approximately 90% occurring only once. The sequence was obtained from a human donor with HPV-associated anogenital cancer. The input for sequencing was blood, taken from a patient who underwent chemoradiotherapy. The chain joins TRBV6-1 to TRBJ1-4; D is uncertain. The CDR3 DNA follows: TGTGCCAGCAATGATAATCCGGAAAAACTGTTTTTT. It codes for CASNDNPEKLFF.